The 29 T cell receptor beta chains listed next were all sequenced from one sample in a study of cytomegalovirus exposure and HLA in healthy donors. Primers for the PCR totalled 60 Vbeta and 13 Jbeta. Using immunoSEQ multiplex PCR, the repertoire was profiled, and TCRdb retains in-frame clones only, with some absent. The sample shows 160,000 or so clones, 65% to 85% of them seen only once. Input material: PBMCs. The receptors were sampled from a woman aged 40 to 50 in good health and CMV-seropositive.

J is TRBJ2-5 and V is TRBV9; 8 nucleotides agree with TRBD2. This CDR3 has 21 residues. J gave up 4 bases and V 1 base, and 24 bases lay outside the gene matches. CDR1 and CDR2 (germline): SGDLS, YYNGEE. CDR3 sequence (DNA): TGTGCCAGCAGCGTAAACCCCTGGGTACCGGGGGGGCATAGTCCACCAGAGACCCAGTACTTC. It yields the protein CASSVNPWVPGGHSPPETQYF. Combining the CDR3 with reference TRBV9 and TRBJ2-5 gives the whole variable domain DSGVTQTPKHLITATGQRVTLRCSPRSGDLSVYWYQQSLDQGLQFLIQYYNGEERAKGNILERFSAQQFPDLHSELNLSSLELGDSALYFCASSVNPWVPGGHSPPETQYFGPGTRLLVL.

The chain joins TRBV11-2 to TRBJ1-4; 7 bases line up with TRBD1. The CDR3 length is 16 residues. The junction had 9 bases not matched to a gene; V was cut back by 1 base and J by 7 bases. The germline V gene has CDR1 SGHAT and CDR2 FQNNGV. CDR3 DNA: TGTGCCAGCAGCTTAGGCGACAGGGCAGGAAGTGAAAAACTGTTTTTT. The encoded protein is CASSLGDRAGSEKLFF.

This sequence joins TRBV14 and TRBJ1-1; D gene uncertain. The CDR3 is 13 residues long. V was trimmed by 5 bases and J by 7 bases, leaving 14 bases between them. Germline values: CDR1 SGHDN, CDR2 FVKESK. CDR3 protein: CASSFVGGGEAFF. CDR3 DNA: TGTGCCAGCAGCTTCGTAGGAGGTGGTGAAGCTTTCTTT.

The V and J genes are TRBV4-3 and TRBJ2-1; D might be TRBD2 (6 bases). The CDR3 totals 13 residues. Trimming removed 4 bases at V and 7 bases at J, with 11 bases between. Germline V lookup: CDR1 LGHNA, CDR2 YSLEER. The CDR3 DNA reads as TGCGCCAGCAGCCGGGAGGTTAAAAATGAGCAGTTCTTC. Its translation is CASSREVKNEQFF.

The rearrangement uses TRBV5-1 and TRBJ1-5, with D unclear. Germline loops: CDR1 SGHRS, CDR2 YFSETQ. There are 13 residues in the CDR3. V gave up 0 bases and J gave up 7 bases, with 8 bases separating them. The CDR3 DNA sequence: TGCGCCAGCAGCTTGGGGGGAGGGCAGCCCCAGCATTTT. Protein product: CASSLGGGQPQHF.

In DNA, the CDR3 is TGTGCCAGCAGTCGCCAACAGGGGTGGGATTCACCCCTCCACTTT. Encoded protein: CASSRQQGWDSPLHF. The chain has TRBV6-5 and TRBJ1-6; TRBD1 matches 7 bases. J gave up 8 bases and V 5 bases, and 9 bases lay outside the gene matches. The CDR3 spans 15 residues. The germline V gene encodes CDR1 MNHEY and CDR2 SVGAGI.

J is TRBJ2-7 and V is TRBV12-2; no DNA check was done on the table's D call, TRBD2. TRBV12-2 represents a pseudogene. The CDR3 extends over 16 amino acids. The DNA for the CDR3 is TGTGCAAGTCGCTTAGCGGGAGGTAACAGATTCGGCGAGCAGTACTTC. Protein: CASRLAGGNRFGEQYF.

The chain has TRBV9 and TRBJ2-1, with D possibly TRBD2 on 6 matching bases. V was cut by 2 bases and J by 4 bases, with 13 bases left in between. Per the germline V gene, CDR1 is SGDLS and CDR2 is YYNGEE. The CDR3 length is 15 residues. In DNA, the CDR3 is TGTGCCAGCAGCGTCGATGCGGCGGGGTACAATGAGCAGTTCTTC. This gives the protein CASSVDAAGYNEQFF.

As to this clone: The junction departs from the called germline gene at one end, perhaps through a read error. The genes are TRBV7-7 and TRBJ2-2, with a tentative D call TRBD1 (5 bases). Germline V lookup: CDR1 SSHAT, CDR2 FNYEAQ (reference sequence). The CDR3 totals 15 residues. CDR3 loop: CASSLASQGSGELFF. The CDR3 coding sequence is TGTGCTAGCAGCTTAGCCTCGCAGGGTTCCGGGGAGCTGTTTTTT.

The chain is built from TRBV19 and TRBJ1-4; TRBD1 aligns across 8 bases. The CDR3 contains 18 residues. Germline values: CDR1 LNHDA, CDR2 SQIVND (reference sequence). J was trimmed by 8 bases and V by 5 bases; bases with no gene match: 19. The CDR3 nucleotides are TGTGCCAGTAGTGGGGCGAGACAGGGGTCGATCTCGGGGGAAAAACTGTTTTTT. It yields the protein CASSGARQGSISGEKLFF.

The chain employs TRBV11-1 and TRBJ1-1, with 7 bases fitting TRBD1. CDR1 SGHAT and CDR2 FQDESV come from the germline V gene (reference sequence). V was clipped by 5 bases and J by 0 bases; unmatched bases: 9. This CDR3 has 16 amino acids. In DNA, the CDR3 is TGTGCCAGCAGCCCAGGGGACAGTTTCATGAACACTGAAGCTTTCTTT. This sequence encodes CASSPGDSFMNTEAFF.

The chain joins TRBV28 to TRBJ2-3; 9 bases are shared with TRBD2. The CDR3 is 14 residues long. Germline CDR1 and CDR2: MDHEN and SYDVKM. Trimming at V came to 5 bases and at J to 4 bases, leaving 4 bases not matched to a gene. The CDR3 DNA sequence: TGTGCCAGCAGTCCCCAGCGGGGGGCAGATACGCAGTATTTT. It codes for CASSPQRGADTQYF.

The V and J genes are TRBV30 and TRBJ2-5, with D tentatively TRBD1 (6 bases). There are 15 residues in the CDR3. Trimming shortened V by 3 bases and J by 1 base, and 15 bases separated the two germline ends. CDR1 GTSNPN and CDR2 SVGIG come from the germline V gene (reference sequence). The CDR3 region has the DNA TGTGCCTGGAGGGGCCTTTGGGGGCCCCAAGAGACCCAGTACTTC. Translated, it gives CAWRGLWGPQETQYF.

The chain carries TRBV6-6 and TRBJ1-4; D gene unclear. CDR1 is MNHNY, CDR2 SVGAGI, per germline (reference sequence). The CDR3 has 14 residues. V lost 4 bases, J lost 4 bases, and 10 bases lay in between. The DNA for the CDR3 is TGTGCCAGCAGTTGGGCACAGATTAATGAAAAACTGTTTTTT. Residues: CASSWAQINEKLFF.

The rearrangement uses TRBV27 and TRBJ2-2; D perhaps matches TRBD2 (6 bases). The CDR3 is 14 residues long. CDR1 MNHEY and CDR2 SMNVEV come from the germline V gene (reference sequence). The germline V and J ends were trimmed by 2 bases and 4 bases, with 8 bases remaining between them. The CDR3 DNA follows: TGTGCCAGCAGTTTAGGAGGGTTCACCGGGGAGCTGTTTTTT. Its protein product is CASSLGGFTGELFF.

The V and J genes are TRBV6-1 and TRBJ1-5; no clear D. The CDR3 loop spans 16 amino acids. V was shortened by 4 bases and J by 3 bases, with 16 bases between the two germline ends. CDR1 is MNHNS and CDR2 is SASEGT in the germline V gene. CDR3 nucleotide sequence: TGTGCCAGCAGTGTACGTCTTGGCCAGTACAATCAGCCCCAGCATTTT. Translated: CASSVRLGQYNQPQHF.

This clone was counted between two and nine times. The chain uses TRBV7-2 and TRBJ1-1; D is undetermined. CDR1 and CDR2 (germline): SGHTA, FQGNSA. V lost 6 bases to trimming and J lost 10 bases, with 15 bases between them. The CDR3 consists of 12 residues. The CDR3 reads CASRTTSGGAFF. The CDR3 nucleotides are TGTGCCAGCAGGACCACCAGCGGAGGAGCTTTCTTT.

The chain combines TRBV7-8 with TRBJ1-2, with D perhaps TRBD1 (6 bases). The germline V gene has CDR1 SGHVS and CDR2 FQNEAQ. CDR3 length equals 14 residues. Trimming cost V 1 base and J 8 bases, with 14 bases left between them. The CDR3: CASSLVLGARGYTF. The CDR3 coding sequence is TGTGCCAGCAGCTTAGTTTTGGGGGCGCGAGGCTACACCTTC.

This sequence joins TRBV11-1 and TRBJ2-1, with D perhaps TRBD2 (6 bases). This CDR3 comprises 15 residues. Germline V gives CDR1 SGHAT, CDR2 FQDESV (reference sequence). With 0 bases removed from V and 15 bases from J, the gap between germline ends came to 21 bases. CDR3 DNA sequence: TGTGCCAGCAGCTTAGCGTCCCGGGGGAAAGGTTATAGGTTCTTC. Protein sequence: CASSLASRGKGYRFF.

The chain joins TRBV6-4 to TRBJ2-1, with D possibly matching TRBD2 (6 bases). Germline lookup yields CDR1 MRHNA and CDR2 SNTAGT. The V end was cut by 6 bases, the J end by 9 bases, with 18 bases between. The CDR3 consists of 14 residues. DNA of the CDR3: TGTGCCAGCAGCGGGACTGGCCTTGGAGGTGAGCAGTTCTTC. This codes for CASSGTGLGGEQFF.

This clone was observed once. The chain joins TRBV18 to TRBJ2-6, with 8 bases aligning to TRBD2. CDR1 and CDR2 from the germline V gene are KGHSH and LQKENI. V shed 1 base, J shed 1 base, and the junction held 6 bases outside the gene matches. This CDR3 has 18 amino acids. The CDR3 here is CASSPLGLGLSGANVLTF. CDR3 DNA: TGTGCCAGCTCACCACTGGGACTAGGCTTGTCTGGGGCCAACGTCCTGACTTTC.

With respect to this clone: One junction end disagrees with the germline gene, perhaps due to a read error. The chain carries TRBV5-1 and TRBJ2-6; perhaps TRBD1 as D (5 bases). This CDR3 region has 16 residues. The germline CDR1 and CDR2 sequences are SGHRS and YFSETQ. CDR3: CASSLNEHSGANGLTF. The CDR3 nucleotides are TGCGCCAGCAGCTTGAACGAGCACTCTGGGGCCAACGGCCTGACTTTC.

The rearrangement joins TRBV28 to TRBJ1-2, with a possible D match to TRBD1 (6 bases). Trimming took off 6 bases at V and 2 bases at J, with 13 bases between the two ends. Germline lookup yields CDR1 MDHEN and CDR2 SYDVKM. The CDR3 is 14 residues long. The CDR3 loop is CASSTGSPNYGYTF. The CDR3 coding sequence is TGTGCCAGCAGCACAGGGAGCCCAAACTATGGCTACACCTTC.

This chain joins TRBV14 and TRBJ2-2; D uncertain. Trimming pared 7 bases from V and 2 bases from J, leaving 5 bases between. CDR3 length: 12 residues. CDR1 and CDR2 (germline): SGHDN, FVKESK. The CDR3 sequence is CASKRNTGELFF. As DNA, the CDR3 is TGTGCCAGCAAGAGAAACACCGGGGAGCTGTTTTTT.

V gene TRBV7-2 combines with J gene TRBJ1-3; D ambiguous. The CDR3 contains 14 residues. Trimming took off 6 bases at V and 0 bases at J, with 9 bases between the two ends. Per germline, CDR1 SGHTA and CDR2 FQGNSA. This CDR3 is CASRLPGSGNTIYF. The CDR3 coding sequence is TGTGCCAGCAGACTGCCGGGCTCTGGAAACACCATATATTTT.

The V gene is TRBV6-1, the J gene TRBJ1-1; D not resolved. Trimming shortened V by 8 bases and J by 1 base, and 17 bases separated the two germline ends. The germline CDR1 and CDR2 sequences are MNHNS and SASEGT. The CDR3 is made up of 15 amino acids. The CDR3 loop is CASLGRVAKNTEAFF. The DNA of the CDR3 is TGTGCCAGCTTAGGGAGGGTCGCCAAGAACACTGAAGCTTTCTTT.

The chain is built from TRBV7-9 and TRBJ1-5; 8 nucleotides line up with TRBD1. Germline CDR1 and CDR2: SEHNR and FQNEAQ (reference sequence). Trimming cost V 5 bases and J 6 bases; bases outside gene matches: 15. The CDR3 covers 17 residues. CDR3 coding DNA: TGTGCCAGCAGCCCAGGACAGGGTCGTCGGTTCAGTCAGCCCCAGCATTTT. Its translation: CASSPGQGRRFSQPQHF.

The chain has TRBV6-5 and TRBJ1-6; D unclear. V dropped 6 bases and J dropped 5 bases, with 11 bases sitting between them. The CDR3 is 14 amino acids. Germline CDR1 MNHEY, CDR2 SVGAGI. In DNA, the CDR3 is TGTGCCAGCAGCCCGGGAGGGAATAATTCACCCCTCCACTTT. This encodes CASSPGGNNSPLHF.

This clone showed up just a few times. This chain uses TRBV6-5 with TRBJ2-7; the D gene is possibly TRBD2 (7 bases). Trimming took 5 bases from V and 5 from J, leaving 16 bases between them. The CDR3 is 14 residues long. Germline assignment: CDR1 MNHEY and CDR2 SVGAGI. As DNA, the CDR3 is TGTGCCAGCAGTAGCGGGACATTGCCCGACGAGCAGTACTTC. Protein sequence: CASSSGTLPDEQYF.